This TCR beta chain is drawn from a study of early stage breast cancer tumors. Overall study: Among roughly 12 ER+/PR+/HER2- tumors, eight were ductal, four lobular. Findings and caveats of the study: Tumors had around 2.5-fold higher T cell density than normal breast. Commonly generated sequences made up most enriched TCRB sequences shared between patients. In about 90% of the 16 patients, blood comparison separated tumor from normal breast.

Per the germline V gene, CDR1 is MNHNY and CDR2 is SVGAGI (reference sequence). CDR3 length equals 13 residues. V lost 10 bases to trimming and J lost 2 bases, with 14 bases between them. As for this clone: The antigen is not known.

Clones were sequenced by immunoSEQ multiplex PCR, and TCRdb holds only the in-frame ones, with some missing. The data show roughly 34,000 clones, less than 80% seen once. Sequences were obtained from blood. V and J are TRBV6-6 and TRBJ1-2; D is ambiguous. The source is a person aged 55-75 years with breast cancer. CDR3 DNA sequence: TGTGCCACCGTGACCGAAGTGAACTATGGCTACACCTTC. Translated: CATVTEVNYGYTF.